This TCR beta chain is from a study of T-cell memory formation after mild COVID-19. TCRdb analysed the 5' RACE reads with MiXCR anew, one entry per CDR3 protein. This sample has some 490,000 distinct CDR3 sequences, with about 20% found just once. This clonotype was seen a few times. The germline V gene has CDR1 DFQATT and CDR2 SNEGSKA (reference sequence). The CDR3 spans 15 residues. Trimming removed 4 bases from V and 4 bases from J; junction bases left unmatched: 6. The sequence derives from an adult woman who had mild COVID-19 (a few samples of this study predate the infection). Cell type and time point are not known. J is TRBJ2-3 and V is TRBV20-1; 12 bases map to TRBD2. The source material was PBMCs or a T cell subset sorted from them (not recorded which). The CDR3 DNA is TGCAGTGCTATATCGACTAGCGGGAGCGCAGATACGCAGTATTTT. Translated: CSAISTSGSADTQYF.